This T cell receptor (beta chain) stems from a study of blood T cells in healthy people across ages. Findings of the study overall: CMV status of donors was not determined, possibly confounding expanded clonotype changes.

On this clonotype: Its specificity is not known.

Through a sample-barcoded 5' primer and a J-beta primer mix, a second PCR was run for roughly 7 to 12 cycles. Tags on each cDNA molecule came from a template-switch adaptor with 12 random nucleotides. There were at least 2.5 million CDR3-containing paired-end reads obtained from each sample. TCRdb re-analysed the 5' RACE reads in MiXCR, keeping a single row per CDR3 protein. This table has about 970,000 distinct CDR3 sequences, about 51% appearing once. Germline V lookup: CDR1 MDHEN, CDR2 SYDVKM. The CDR3 covers 12 residues. V was cut by 8 bases and J by 5 bases, with 12 bases left in between. The receptor's source is a woman in her sixties in good health. Sequences were obtained from blood. The chain couples TRBV28 to TRBJ2-5; D remains ambiguous. DNA of the CDR3: TGTGCCAGCGGTATAAATGCCGAGACCCAGTACTTC. This translates into CASGINAETQYF.